A single sample gave rise to the 32 T cell receptor beta chains below, sequenced in a study of human T cells and chemical hapten exposure. TCRdb reanalysed the RACE reads using MiXCR and keeps one entry per CDR3 protein. Here the sample spans roughly 110,000 distinct CDR3 sequences, 9% to 15% being singletons. Noted time point: pre-sensitization, week 0. Described treatment: therapeutic diphenylcyclopropenone sensitization with weekly scalp DPC. Specimen: whole blood, collected in connection with sensitization to the hapten diphenylcyclopropenone (DPC). The receptors derive from a woman aged 45-60 years with alopecia areata. Some clones in this sample may be carry-over from other donors' samples.

This CDR3 reads CASSFLGQRNEKLFF. The CDR3 DNA reads as TGTGCCAGCAGCTTTTTGGGACAGCGAAATGAAAAACTGTTTTTT. The gene calls are TRBV7-9 and TRBJ1-4; 7 nucleotides match TRBD1. The CDR3 is made up of 15 amino acids. CDR1 and CDR2 (germline): SEHNR, FQNEAQ (reference sequence). J was trimmed by 5 bases and V by 3 bases; bases with no gene match: 6.

The table lists this clonotype with many counts. The chain links TRBV7-2 to TRBJ1-4; D gene uncertain. CDR1 and CDR2 (germline): SGHTA, FQGNSA. This CDR3 comprises 16 residues. Trimming removed 1 base from V and 8 bases from J, with 17 bases in between. CDR3 bases: TGTGCCAGCAGCTTAGGAGAGAACAGTCTGTTCGAAAAACTGTTTTTT. It codes for CASSLGENSLFEKLFF.

This clonotype turned up a few times. This chain uses TRBV28 with TRBJ2-3; D might be TRBD2 (6 bases). The germline CDR1 and CDR2 sequences are MDHEN and SYDVKM. The CDR3 spans 14 residues. Trimming shortened V by 5 bases and J by 2 bases, and 11 bases separated the two germline ends. DNA for the CDR3: TGTGCCAGCAGTAGCGGGCCCCCCACAGATACGCAGTATTTT. Its translation: CASSSGPPTDTQYF.

This clonotype was seen only a few times. The chain carries TRBV12-3 or TRBV12-4 and TRBJ1-6, with no clear D. The CDR3 loop spans 14 amino acids. Trimming pared 6 bases from V and 8 bases from J, leaving 14 bases between. Here the CDR3 DNA reads TGTGCCAGCAGGTTATGGGGTACCCATTCACCCCTCCACTTT. Protein product: CASRLWGTHSPLHF.

The sample holds a few counts of this clonotype. This sequence joins TRBV7-2 and TRBJ1-4; 8 bases line up with TRBD1. This CDR3 is built from 14 residues. Trimming at V came to 5 bases and at J to 8 bases, leaving 7 bases not matched to a gene. The germline gives CDR1 SGHTA, CDR2 FQGNSA. CDR3 nucleotide sequence: TGTGCCAGCAGCCCTCAGGGGGCTGGGGAAAAACTGTTTTTT. Protein: CASSPQGAGEKLFF.

This clonotype came up a few times. The chain employs TRBV20-1 and TRBJ2-7, with D perhaps TRBD1 (6 bases). Trimming left V 0 bases short and J 2 bases short, with 11 bases between. Germline assignment: CDR1 DFQATT and CDR2 SNEGSKA (reference sequence). CDR3 length equals 14 residues. CDR3 region: CSARDIRDTYEQYF. The CDR3 DNA follows: TGCAGTGCTAGAGATATCCGGGACACCTACGAGCAGTACTTC.

This clonotype was detected only a few times. This sequence joins TRBV28 and TRBJ2-5, with D unresolved. The CDR3 has 12 residues. V gave up 3 bases and J gave up 10 bases, with 12 bases separating them. Germline CDR1 is MDHEN and CDR2 is SYDVKM. The CDR3: CASSFGPSSQYF. The DNA of the CDR3 is TGTGCCAGCAGTTTTGGCCCCTCGAGCCAGTACTTC.

The chain employs TRBV5-4 and TRBJ2-3, with a weak D call TRBD2 (6 bases). This CDR3 region has 16 residues. Germline CDR1 reads SGHNT; CDR2 reads YYREEE (reference sequence). V dropped 2 bases and J dropped 0 bases, with 13 bases sitting between them. CDR3 DNA sequence: TGTGCCAGCAGCTTTCCGGGACTTCCTAGCACAGATACGCAGTATTTT. This sequence encodes CASSFPGLPSTDTQYF. The whole variable domain, filled in from reference TRBV5-4 and TRBJ2-3, reads ETGVTQSPTHLIKTRGQQVTLRCSSQSGHNTVSWYQQALGQGPQFIFQYYREEENGRGNFPPRFSGLQFPNYSSELNVNALELDDSALYLCASSFPGLPSTDTQYFGPGTRLTVL.

The rearrangement joins TRBV5-5 to TRBJ1-1; unclear D gene. The CDR3 extends over 13 amino acids. The V end lost 1 base, the J end lost 4 bases, and 8 bases lay between the germline ends. The germline gives CDR1 SGHKS, CDR2 YYEKEE (reference sequence). CDR3 in amino acids: CASSLLTGTEAFF. The CDR3 DNA follows: TGTGCCAGCAGCTTGCTGACGGGCACTGAAGCTTTCTTT.

This clonotype was seen a few times. The V and J genes are TRBV10-2 and TRBJ1-3; no reliable D call. Germline lookup yields CDR1 WSHSY and CDR2 SAAADI. CDR3 length: 15 amino acids. V lost 4 bases, J lost 2 bases, and 12 bases lay in between. The CDR3 is CASSGFERAGNTIYF. The CDR3 DNA is TGCGCCAGCAGTGGATTTGAGCGGGCTGGAAACACCATATATTTT.

This chain uses TRBV7-9 with TRBJ2-4, with no clear D. From germline, CDR1 is SEHNR and CDR2 FQNEAQ (reference sequence). V was pared by 5 bases and J by 7 bases, with 12 bases between. The CDR3 length is 13 residues. CDR3 sequence reads: CASSPAAANIQYF. Here the CDR3 DNA reads TGTGCCAGCAGCCCCGCCGCGGCGAACATTCAGTACTTC. Variable domain in full (rest from reference TRBV7-9 and TRBJ2-4): DTGVSQNPRHKITKRGQNVTFRCDPISEHNRLYWYRQTLGQGPEFLTYFQNEAQLEKSRLLSDRFSAERPKGSFSTLEIQRTEQGDSAMYLCASSPAAANIQYFGAGTRLSVL.

There are many counts of this clonotype. The V gene is TRBV7-8, the J gene TRBJ2-1; the D call may be TRBD1 or TRBD2 (6 bases each). With 5 bases removed from V and 6 bases from J, the gap between germline ends came to 23 bases. Germline-derived CDR1 and CDR2 are SGHVS and FQNEAQ. The CDR3 covers 17 residues. CDR3 DNA sequence: TGTGCCAGCAGCGCAATATTGAGACGGGGGCAAGGCAATGAGCAGTTCTTC. Its translation is CASSAILRRGQGNEQFF.

This clonotype was counted ten times or more. The chain has TRBV20-1 and TRBJ2-4; 8 nucleotides align to TRBD1. Unmatched junction bases numbered 9, after V lost 7 bases and J lost 1 base. This CDR3 is built from 15 residues. Per the germline V gene, CDR1 is DFQATT and CDR2 is SNEGSKA (reference sequence). CDR3 protein: CSVEPQGAAKNIQYF. DNA for the CDR3: TGCAGTGTAGAGCCCCAGGGGGCGGCCAAAAACATTCAGTACTTC.

In this sample, this clonotype turned up a few times. The chain has TRBV13 and TRBJ2-3; maybe TRBD2 (5 bases). This CDR3 has 13 residues. V was pared by 3 bases and J by 2 bases, with 6 bases between. Germline V CDR1 and CDR2: PRHDT, FYEKMQ (reference sequence). The DNA of the CDR3 is TGTGCCAGCAGCTTGCTAGCCACAGATACGCAGTATTTT. Protein: CASSLLATDTQYF.

This chain joins TRBV6-5 and TRBJ1-2; D is perhaps TRBD1 (6 bases). V was shortened by 2 bases and J by 7 bases, with 8 bases between the two germline ends. CDR3 length: 12 amino acids. Germline V gene sequence: CDR1 MNHEY, CDR2 SVGAGI. This CDR3 reads CASSYAQGGYTF. In DNA form, the CDR3 reads TGTGCCAGCAGTTACGCACAGGGTGGCTACACCTTC.

This clonotype was seen many times. The chain couples TRBV7-9 to TRBJ2-5, with 7 bases identical to TRBD2. The CDR3 is made up of 16 amino acids. Germline CDR1 and CDR2: SEHNR and FQNEAQ (reference sequence). J was trimmed by 5 bases and V by 8 bases; bases with no gene match: 17. The CDR3, as DNA: TGTGCCAGCCGGACCCCCTCGGGCGGGAGTACGGAGACCCAGTACTTC. It is translated as CASRTPSGGSTETQYF. The full variable domain, its missing parts supplied by reference TRBV7-9 and TRBJ2-5, is DTGVSQNPRHKITKRGQNVTFRCDPISEHNRLYWYRQTLGQGPEFLTYFQNEAQLEKSRLLSDRFSAERPKGSFSTLEIQRTEQGDSAMYLCASRTPSGGSTETQYFGPGTRLLVL.

This chain joins TRBV5-1 and TRBJ2-4, with unresolved D. CDR3 size: 14 residues. V lost 6 bases to trimming and J lost 5 bases, with 15 bases between them. CDR1 is SGHRS, CDR2 YFSETQ, per germline. DNA of the CDR3: TGCGCCAGCACAGGAGCCGAGGCCGAAAACATTCAGTACTTC. Translation: CASTGAEAENIQYF.

The chain carries TRBV5-4 and TRBJ1-3; TRBD1 aligns across 8 bases. Trimming took 2 bases from V and 0 from J; bases not matched to a gene: 10. This CDR3 region has 18 residues. Germline V gene lookup returns CDR1 SGHNT and CDR2 YYREEE (reference sequence). The chain's CDR3 is CASSFEGDRRISGNTIYF. Here the CDR3 DNA reads TGTGCCAGCAGCTTCGAAGGGGACAGGCGTATCTCTGGAAACACCATATATTTT.

The V call is TRBV10-1, the J call TRBJ2-7, with D possibly being TRBD2 (6 bases). Germline V gene lookup returns CDR1 WNHNN and CDR2 SYGVQD (reference sequence). The CDR3 loop spans 13 amino acids. Trimming removed 5 bases at V and 4 bases at J, with 12 bases between. The CDR3 loop reads CASSSGVTYEQYF. The DNA for the CDR3 is TGCGCCAGCAGTTCGGGGGTAACTTACGAGCAGTACTTC.

This clonotype was seen many times. V and J are TRBV12-3 or TRBV12-4 and TRBJ1-1; D uncertain. Deletions cut 6 bases from V and 4 bases from J, with 18 bases between. This CDR3 region has 15 residues. In DNA, the CDR3 is TGTGCCAGCAGACCACTGAGGACGGCTCGCACTGAAGCTTTCTTT. Translating it yields CASRPLRTARTEAFF.

The rearrangement joins TRBV7-2 to TRBJ2-3; D possibly matches TRBD1 or TRBD2 (5 bases each). The germline CDR1 and CDR2 sequences are SGHTA and FQGNSA. The CDR3 is made up of 16 amino acids. V lost 3 bases, J lost 7 bases, and 20 bases lay in between. The CDR3 here is CASSFRPGPQQNTQYF. The CDR3 DNA reads TGTGCCAGCAGCTTTAGGCCGGGACCCCAACAGAATACGCAGTATTTT.

CDR3 sequence: CSVEGTGDEKLFF. CDR3 DNA sequence: TGCAGCGTTGAGGGGACAGGGGATGAAAAACTGTTTTTT. J is TRBJ1-4 and V is TRBV29-1, with TRBD1 matching over 10 bases. Germline lookup yields CDR1 SQVTM and CDR2 ANQGSEA. This CDR3 has 13 residues. Unmatched junction bases numbered 1, after V lost 3 bases and J lost 6 bases.

This clonotype turned up a few times. The rearrangement joins TRBV4-3 to TRBJ2-5; D remains unclear. Trimming left V 3 bases short and J 5 bases short, with 10 bases between. There are 13 residues in the CDR3. The germline CDR1 and CDR2 sequences are LGHNA and YSLEER. This CDR3 is CASSQSYGETQYF. Written as DNA, the CDR3 is TGCGCCAGCAGCCAGTCCTACGGTGAGACCCAGTACTTC.

This clonotype was seen more than once but under ten times. This may arise from a read error, as a much more abundant clone is one base away. This rearrangement joins TRBV12-3 or TRBV12-4 to TRBJ1-5, with 8 bases fitting TRBD1. V lost 10 bases and J lost 2; bases outside the gene matches: 7. There are 14 residues in the CDR3. The CDR3 DNA sequence: TGTGCCAACAGCCCGGGACAGGGCAATCAGCCCCAGCATTTT. Translated: CANSPGQGNQPQHF.

This clonotype was counted between two and nine times. CDR3 sequence reads: CASSQDRGRDTQYF. The CDR3 coding sequence is TGTGCCAGCAGTCAAGACCGGGGGAGAGATACGCAGTATTTT. V and J are TRBV5-4 and TRBJ2-3; D is perhaps TRBD2 (6 bases). The V end was cut by 5 bases, the J end by 5 bases, with 15 bases between. Looked up from germline, CDR1 is SGHNT and CDR2 is YYREEE (reference sequence). The CDR3 loop spans 14 amino acids. The entire variable domain, with the rest obtained from reference TRBV5-4 and TRBJ2-3, is as follows: ETGVTQSPTHLIKTRGQQVTLRCSSQSGHNTVSWYQQALGQGPQFIFQYYREEENGRGNFPPRFSGLQFPNYSSELNVNALELDDSALYLCASSQDRGRDTQYFGPGTRLTVL.

In its sample, this clonotype was seen once. This chain connects TRBV2 to TRBJ2-7; D is undetermined. This CDR3 region has 12 residues. V lost 6 bases, J lost 6 bases, and 12 bases lay in between. Per germline, CDR1 SNHLY and CDR2 FYNNEI. In nucleotides, the CDR3 is TGTGCCAGCAGGTTTACTACGTCCGAGCAGTACTTC. It is translated as CASRFTTSEQYF.

The rearrangement links TRBV21-1 to TRBJ2-7. TRBV21-1 is flagged as a pseudogene. CDR3 size: 13 residues. The CDR3 DNA follows: TGTGCCAGCAGCATAGGTCCTACCTACGAGCAGTACTTC. It codes for CASSIGPTYEQYF.

This chain links TRBV29-1 with TRBJ2-5; weak D call: TRBD2 (5 bases). Germline V gene data show CDR1 as SQVTM and CDR2 as ANQGSEA. V shed 0 bases and J shed 5 bases, with 7 bases lying between them. The CDR3 consists of 12 residues. The CDR3 DNA is TGCAGCGTTGAAGAACCGGGGGAGACCCAGTACTTC. Amino acid sequence: CSVEEPGETQYF.

The V gene is TRBV28, the J gene TRBJ2-7; D is unresolved. Germline loops: CDR1 MDHEN, CDR2 SYDVKM. The CDR3 contains 11 residues. V lost 6 bases, J lost 3 bases, and 6 bases lay in between. CDR3 sequence (DNA): TGTGCCAGCAGGCTCAACTACGAGCAGTACTTC. It yields the protein CASRLNYEQYF.

The chain joins TRBV29-1 to TRBJ1-2, with D unclear. CDR3 length equals 11 residues. Germline V gives CDR1 SQVTM, CDR2 ANQGSEA. V was pared by 5 bases and J by 6 bases, with 10 bases between. As DNA, the CDR3 is TGCAGCGTTCGTAGGAAAGATGGCTACACCTTC. Protein product: CSVRRKDGYTF.

The rearrangement joins TRBV2 to TRBJ1-1, with D maybe TRBD1 (5 bases). The V end was cut by 7 bases, the J end by 1 base, with 13 bases between. The CDR3 covers 14 residues. From germline, CDR1 is SNHLY and CDR2 FYNNEI. CDR3 nucleotide sequence: TGTGCCAGCAATCTCGACAGTTGGAACACTGAAGCTTTCTTT. Protein sequence: CASNLDSWNTEAFF.

With regard to this clonotype: A junction boundary mismatches the germline segment, possibly from a read error. The chain couples TRBV5-1 to TRBJ2-4; tentative D call: TRBD1 (5 bases). This CDR3 has 19 residues. Germline V gene lookup returns CDR1 SGHRS and CDR2 YFSETQ. CDR3 sequence: CASSFGPQGLTVANNIQYF. The DNA of the CDR3 is TGCGCCAGCAGCTTTGGTCCGCAGGGCCTGACGGTAGCCAATAACATTCAGTACTTC.